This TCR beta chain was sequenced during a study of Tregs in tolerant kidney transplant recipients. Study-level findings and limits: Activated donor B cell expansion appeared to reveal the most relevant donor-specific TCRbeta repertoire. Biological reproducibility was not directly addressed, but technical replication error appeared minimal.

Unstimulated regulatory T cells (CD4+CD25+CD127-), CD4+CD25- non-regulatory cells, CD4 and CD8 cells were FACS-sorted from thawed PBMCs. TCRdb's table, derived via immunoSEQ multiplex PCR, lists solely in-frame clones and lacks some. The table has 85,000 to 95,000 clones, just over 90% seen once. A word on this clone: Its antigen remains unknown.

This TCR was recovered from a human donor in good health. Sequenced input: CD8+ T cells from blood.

CDR3 nucleotides: TGTGCCAGCAGCCCCGGGGGGGGCCGCGGCACAGATACGCAGTATTTT. It yields the protein CASSPGGGRGTDTQYF. The V gene is TRBV9, the J gene TRBJ2-3; the match to TRBD2 covers 8 bases. The CDR3 covers 16 residues. J gave up 1 base and V 4 bases, and 8 bases lay outside the gene matches. Germline values: CDR1 SGDLS, CDR2 YYNGEE.